These T cell receptor beta chains were read from a single sample in a study of T-cell memory formation after mild COVID-19. TCRdb processed the 5' RACE reads anew with MiXCR; each CDR3 protein has one entry. The data hold more than 300,000 distinct CDR3 sequences, with around 15% observed a single time. The sequencing input was PBMCs or a T cell subset sorted from them (not recorded which). Source of these receptors: a man aged 18 to 35 who had mild COVID-19 (a few samples of this study predate the infection). Cell type and time point are not known. CDR3s include the opening cysteine and the closing phenylalanine or tryptophan.

V	J	CDR3
TRBV6-2/TRBV6-3	TRBJ2-1	CASSSPAYNEQFF
TRBV28	TRBJ1-5	CASSLSGQPQHF
TRBV4-1	TRBJ2-2	CASSPEDLGGGELFF
TRBV5-1	TRBJ2-5	CASSPLNGETQYF
TRBV4-3	TRBJ1-1	CASSHPQGAGGEAFF
TRBV7-2	TRBJ2-7	CASNPGTSYEQYF
TRBV7-2	TRBJ2-7	CASSSSGGRSYEQYF
TRBV6-6	TRBJ2-3	CASSYSLRGTRTDTQYF
TRBV5-1	TRBJ2-2	CASSSAPPTGELFF
TRBV5-5	TRBJ2-1	CASSLWNLEQFF
TRBV19	TRBJ2-4	CASSDRGLGDIQYF
TRBV7-9	TRBJ1-6	CASSLDLVGTLHF
TRBV5-6	TRBJ2-5	CASSLAAGSQETQYF
TRBV20-1	TRBJ2-5	CSARSAGARTQYF
TRBV5-1	TRBJ2-4	CASSPRGDIQYF
TRBV5-4	TRBJ2-5	CASSLNRGDGETQYF
TRBV9	TRBJ2-3	CASSVGNTDTQYF
TRBV4-1	TRBJ2-5	CASSQAPSGVQETQYF
TRBV5-1	TRBJ2-5	CASSLLTSGQETQYF
TRBV9	TRBJ2-1	CASGGAGYNEQFF
TRBV7-9	TRBJ2-1	CASSLVWTGGHNEQFF
TRBV5-1	TRBJ2-6	CASSLDSLDSGANVLTF
TRBV18	TRBJ2-7	CASSPQQRGDPYEQYF